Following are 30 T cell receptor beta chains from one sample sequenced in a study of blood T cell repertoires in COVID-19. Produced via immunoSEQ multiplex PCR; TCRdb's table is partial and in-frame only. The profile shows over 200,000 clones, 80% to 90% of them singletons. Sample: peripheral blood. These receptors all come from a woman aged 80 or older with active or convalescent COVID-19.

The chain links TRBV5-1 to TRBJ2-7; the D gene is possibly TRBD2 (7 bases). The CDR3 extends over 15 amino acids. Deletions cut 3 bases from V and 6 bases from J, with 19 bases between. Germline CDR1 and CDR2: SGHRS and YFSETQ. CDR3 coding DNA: TGCGCCAGCAGCTCCCTGGGGAGGGGGGTCTCCGAGCAGTACTTC. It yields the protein CASSSLGRGVSEQYF.

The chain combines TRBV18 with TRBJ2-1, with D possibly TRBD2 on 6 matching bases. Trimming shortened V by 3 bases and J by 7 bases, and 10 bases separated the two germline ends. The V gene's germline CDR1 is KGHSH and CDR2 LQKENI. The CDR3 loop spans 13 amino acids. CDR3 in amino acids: CASSPGTVNEQFF. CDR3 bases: TGTGCCAGCTCACCTGGGACTGTTAATGAGCAGTTCTTC.

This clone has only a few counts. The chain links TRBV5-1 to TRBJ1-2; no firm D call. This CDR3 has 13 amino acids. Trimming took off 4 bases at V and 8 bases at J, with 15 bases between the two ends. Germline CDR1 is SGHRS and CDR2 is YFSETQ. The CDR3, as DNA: TGCGCCAGCAGCGAGGCCACGAGCTGGGGCTACACCTTC. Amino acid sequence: CASSEATSWGYTF.

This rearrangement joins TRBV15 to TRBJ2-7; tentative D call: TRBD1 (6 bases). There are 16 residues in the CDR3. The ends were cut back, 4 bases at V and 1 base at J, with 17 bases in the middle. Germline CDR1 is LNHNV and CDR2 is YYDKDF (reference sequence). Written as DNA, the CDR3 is TGTGCCACCAGCAAACCCGGGACACCTGTATCCTACGAGCAGTACTTC. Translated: CATSKPGTPVSYEQYF.

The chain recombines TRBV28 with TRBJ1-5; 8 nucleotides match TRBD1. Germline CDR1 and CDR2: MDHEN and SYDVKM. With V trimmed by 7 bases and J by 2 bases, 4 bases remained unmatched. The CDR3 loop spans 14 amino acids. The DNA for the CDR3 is TGTGCCAGCACTGGACAGGGACGCAATCAGCCCCAGCATTTT. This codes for CASTGQGRNQPQHF.

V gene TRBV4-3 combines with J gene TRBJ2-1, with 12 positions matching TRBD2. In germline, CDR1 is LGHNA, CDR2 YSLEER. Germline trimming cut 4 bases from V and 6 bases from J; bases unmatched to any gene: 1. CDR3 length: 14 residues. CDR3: CASSPSGGANEQFF. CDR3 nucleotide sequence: TGCGCCAGCAGCCCTAGCGGGGGGGCCAATGAGCAGTTCTTC.

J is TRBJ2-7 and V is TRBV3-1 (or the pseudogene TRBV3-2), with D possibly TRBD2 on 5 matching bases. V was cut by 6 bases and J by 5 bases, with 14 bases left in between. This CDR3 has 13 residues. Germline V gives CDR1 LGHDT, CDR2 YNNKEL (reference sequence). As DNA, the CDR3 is TGTGCCAGCAGTCCGGACTGGGTGGACGAGCAGTACTTC. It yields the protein CASSPDWVDEQYF.

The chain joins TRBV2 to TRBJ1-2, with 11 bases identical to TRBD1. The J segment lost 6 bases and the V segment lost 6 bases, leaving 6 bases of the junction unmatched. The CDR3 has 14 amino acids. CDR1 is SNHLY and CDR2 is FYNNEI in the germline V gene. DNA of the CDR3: TGTGCCAGCAGCTGGACAGGGGGCGCGGATGGCTACACCTTC. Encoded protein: CASSWTGGADGYTF.

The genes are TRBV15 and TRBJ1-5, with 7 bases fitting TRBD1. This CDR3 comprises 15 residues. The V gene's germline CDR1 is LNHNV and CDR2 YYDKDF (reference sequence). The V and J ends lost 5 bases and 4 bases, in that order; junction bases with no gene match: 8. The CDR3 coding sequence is TGTGCCACCAGCGCGGCAGGGGGATTGAATCAGCCCCAGCATTTT. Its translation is CATSAAGGLNQPQHF.

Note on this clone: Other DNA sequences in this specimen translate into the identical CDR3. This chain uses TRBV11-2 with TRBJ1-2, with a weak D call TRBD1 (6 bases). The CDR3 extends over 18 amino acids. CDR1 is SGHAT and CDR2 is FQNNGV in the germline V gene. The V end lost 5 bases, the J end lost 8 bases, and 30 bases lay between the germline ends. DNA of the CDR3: TGTGCCAGCAGCGTAGGAATTGGGGGCGGGGGCAGTTTTTGGGGCTACACCTTC. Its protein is CASSVGIGGGGSFWGYTF.

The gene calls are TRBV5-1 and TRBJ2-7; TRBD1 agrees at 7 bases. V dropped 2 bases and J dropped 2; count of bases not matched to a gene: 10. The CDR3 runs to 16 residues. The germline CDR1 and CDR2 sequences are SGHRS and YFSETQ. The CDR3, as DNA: TGCGCCAGCAGCTTCGATCCGACAGGGATTACCTACGAGCAGTACTTC. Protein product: CASSFDPTGITYEQYF.

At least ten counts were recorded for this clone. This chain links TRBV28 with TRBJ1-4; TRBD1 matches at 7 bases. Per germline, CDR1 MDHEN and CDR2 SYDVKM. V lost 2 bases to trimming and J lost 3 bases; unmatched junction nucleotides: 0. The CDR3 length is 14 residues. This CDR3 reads CASSLQGANEKLFF. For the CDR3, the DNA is TGTGCCAGCAGTTTACAGGGGGCTAATGAAAAACTGTTTTTT. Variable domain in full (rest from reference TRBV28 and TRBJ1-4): DVKVTQSSRYLVKRTGEKVFLECVQDMDHENMFWYRQDPGLGLRLIYFSYDVKMKEKGDIPEGYSVSREKKERFSLILESASTNQTSMYLCASSLQGANEKLFFGSGTQLSVL.

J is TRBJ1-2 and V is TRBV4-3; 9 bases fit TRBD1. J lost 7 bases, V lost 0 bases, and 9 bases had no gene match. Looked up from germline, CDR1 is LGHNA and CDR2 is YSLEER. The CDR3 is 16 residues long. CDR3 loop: CASSQEGDRGTGGYTF. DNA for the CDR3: TGCGCCAGCAGCCAAGAAGGAGACAGGGGGACAGGTGGCTACACCTTC.

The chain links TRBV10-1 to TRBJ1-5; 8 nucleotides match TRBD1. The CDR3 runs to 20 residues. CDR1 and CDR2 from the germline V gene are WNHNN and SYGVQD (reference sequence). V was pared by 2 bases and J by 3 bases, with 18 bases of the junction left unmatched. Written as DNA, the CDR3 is TGCGCCAGCAGTGAGGGGTCTTGGGACAGGAGCTCTGTTACCAATCAGCCCCAGCATTTT. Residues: CASSEGSWDRSSVTNQPQHF.

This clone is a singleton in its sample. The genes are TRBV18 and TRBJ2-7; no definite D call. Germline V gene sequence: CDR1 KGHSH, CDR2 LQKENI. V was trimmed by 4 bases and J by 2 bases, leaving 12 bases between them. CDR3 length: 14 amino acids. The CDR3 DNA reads TGTGCCAGCTCACATATTTTTATCCCCTACGAGCAGTACTTC. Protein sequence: CASSHIFIPYEQYF.

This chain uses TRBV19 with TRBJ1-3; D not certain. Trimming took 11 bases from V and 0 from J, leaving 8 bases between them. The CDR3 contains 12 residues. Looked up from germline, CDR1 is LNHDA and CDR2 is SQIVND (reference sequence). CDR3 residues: CAVTNSGNTIYF. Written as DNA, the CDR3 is TGTGCCGTGACAAACTCTGGAAACACCATATATTTT.

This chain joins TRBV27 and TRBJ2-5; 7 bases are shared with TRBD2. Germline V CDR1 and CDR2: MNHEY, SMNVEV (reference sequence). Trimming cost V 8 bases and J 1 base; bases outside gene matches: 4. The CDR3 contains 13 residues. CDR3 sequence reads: CASRTSGQETQYF. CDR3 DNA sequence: TGTGCCAGCCGGACTAGTGGCCAAGAGACCCAGTACTTC.

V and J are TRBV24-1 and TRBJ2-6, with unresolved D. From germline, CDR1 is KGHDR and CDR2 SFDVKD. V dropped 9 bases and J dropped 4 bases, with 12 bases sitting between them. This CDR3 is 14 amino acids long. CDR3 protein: CATGSEYGANVLTF. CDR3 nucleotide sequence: TGTGCCACCGGCTCGGAGTACGGGGCCAACGTCCTGACTTTC.

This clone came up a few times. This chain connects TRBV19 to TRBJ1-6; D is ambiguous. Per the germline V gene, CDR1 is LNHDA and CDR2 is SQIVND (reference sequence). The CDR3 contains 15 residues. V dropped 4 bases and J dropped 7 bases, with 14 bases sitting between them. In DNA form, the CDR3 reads TGTGCCAGTAGTACGCAAGAGACACCGAATTCACCCCTCCACTTT. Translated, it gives CASSTQETPNSPLHF.

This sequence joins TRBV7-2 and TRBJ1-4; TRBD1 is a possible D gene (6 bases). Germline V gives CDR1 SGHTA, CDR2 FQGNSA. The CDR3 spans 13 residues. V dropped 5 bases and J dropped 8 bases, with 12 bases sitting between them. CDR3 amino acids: CASSRGQPEKLFF. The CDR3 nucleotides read TGTGCCAGCAGCCGCGGACAGCCGGAAAAACTGTTTTTT.

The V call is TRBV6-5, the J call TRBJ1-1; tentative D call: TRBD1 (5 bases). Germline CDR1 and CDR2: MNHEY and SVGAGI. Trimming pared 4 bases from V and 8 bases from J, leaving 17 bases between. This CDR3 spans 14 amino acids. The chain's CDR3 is CASSLIQGRGEAFF. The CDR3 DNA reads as TGTGCCAGCAGTTTAATTCAGGGAAGGGGCGAAGCTTTCTTT.

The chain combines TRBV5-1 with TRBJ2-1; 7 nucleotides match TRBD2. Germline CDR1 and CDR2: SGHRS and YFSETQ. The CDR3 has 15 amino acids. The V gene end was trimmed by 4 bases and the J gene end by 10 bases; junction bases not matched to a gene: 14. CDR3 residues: CASSPGLVGRVEQFF. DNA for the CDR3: TGCGCCAGCAGCCCTGGACTAGTCGGGAGAGTAGAGCAGTTCTTC. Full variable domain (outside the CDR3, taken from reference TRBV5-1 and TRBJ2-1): KAGVTQTPRYLIKTRGQQVTLSCSPISGHRSVSWYQQTPGQGLQFLFEYFSETQRNKGNFPGRFSGRQFSNSRSEMNVSTLELGDSALYLCASSPGLVGRVEQFFGPGTRLTVL.

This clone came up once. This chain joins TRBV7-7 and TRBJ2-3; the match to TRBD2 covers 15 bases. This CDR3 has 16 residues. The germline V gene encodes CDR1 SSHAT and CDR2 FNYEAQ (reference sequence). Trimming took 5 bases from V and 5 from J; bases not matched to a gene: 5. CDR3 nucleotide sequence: TGTGCCAGCAGCCTAGGACTAGCGGGAGGGTTAGATACGCAGTATTTT. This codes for CASSLGLAGGLDTQYF.

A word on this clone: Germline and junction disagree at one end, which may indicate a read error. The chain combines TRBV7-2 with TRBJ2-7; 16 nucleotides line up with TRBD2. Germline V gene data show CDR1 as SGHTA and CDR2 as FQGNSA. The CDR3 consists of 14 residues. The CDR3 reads CASSLDGTSGRADF. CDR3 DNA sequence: TGTGCCAGCAGCTTAGATGGGACTAGCGGGAGGGCGGACTTC.

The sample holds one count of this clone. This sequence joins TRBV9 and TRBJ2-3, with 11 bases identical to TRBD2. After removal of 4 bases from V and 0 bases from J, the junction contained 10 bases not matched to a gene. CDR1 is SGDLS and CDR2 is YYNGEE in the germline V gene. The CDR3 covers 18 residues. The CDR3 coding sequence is TGTGCCAGCAGCACCGGGGCTAGCGGGGGGCGGAGCACAGATACGCAGTATTTT. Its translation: CASSTGASGGRSTDTQYF.

The CDR3 DNA is TGTGCCAGCAGCTCTAGACAGGGGGCTGTCGAGCAGTACTTC. It is translated as CASSSRQGAVEQYF. The rearrangement uses TRBV5-6 and TRBJ2-7; 10 bases are shared with TRBD1. CDR1 and CDR2 (germline): SGHDT, YYEEEE. The V gene end was trimmed by 3 bases and the J gene end by 6 bases; junction bases not matched to a gene: 6. The CDR3 length is 14 residues.

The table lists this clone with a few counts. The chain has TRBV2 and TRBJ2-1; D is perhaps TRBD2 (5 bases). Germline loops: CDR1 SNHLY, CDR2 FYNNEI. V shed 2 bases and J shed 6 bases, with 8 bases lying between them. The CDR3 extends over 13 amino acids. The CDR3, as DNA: TGTGCCAGCAGTGAACAGACTACCAATGAGCAGTTCTTC. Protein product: CASSEQTTNEQFF. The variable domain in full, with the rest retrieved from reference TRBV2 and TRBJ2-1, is EPEVTQTPSHQVTQMGQEVILRCVPISNHLYFYWYRQILGQKVEFLVSFYNNEISEKSEIFDDQFSVERPDGSNFTLKIRSTKLEDSAMYFCASSEQTTNEQFFGPGTRLTVL.

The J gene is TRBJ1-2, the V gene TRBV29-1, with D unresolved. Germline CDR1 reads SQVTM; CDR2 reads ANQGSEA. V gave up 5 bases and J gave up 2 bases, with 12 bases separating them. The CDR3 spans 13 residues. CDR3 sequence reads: CSVSPSPNYGYTF. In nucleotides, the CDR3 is TGCAGCGTTTCCCCTTCTCCGAACTATGGCTACACCTTC.

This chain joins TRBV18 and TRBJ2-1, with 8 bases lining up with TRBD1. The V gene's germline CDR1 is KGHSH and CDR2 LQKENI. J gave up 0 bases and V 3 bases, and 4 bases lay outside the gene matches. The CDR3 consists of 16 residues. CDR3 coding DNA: TGTGCCAGCTCACCGAGGACAGGGAGCTCCTACAATGAGCAGTTCTTC. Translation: CASSPRTGSSYNEQFF.

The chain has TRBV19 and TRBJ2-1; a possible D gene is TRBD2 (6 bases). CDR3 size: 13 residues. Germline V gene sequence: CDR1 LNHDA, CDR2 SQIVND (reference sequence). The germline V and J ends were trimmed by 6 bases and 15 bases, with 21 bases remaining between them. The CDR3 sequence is CASSANTSGRRFF. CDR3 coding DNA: TGTGCCAGTAGCGCCAATACATCCGGGAGACGGTTCTTC. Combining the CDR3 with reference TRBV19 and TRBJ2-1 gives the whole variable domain DGGITQSPKYLFRKEGQNVTLSCEQNLNHDAMYWYRQDPGQGLRLIYYSQIVNDFQKGDIAEGYSVSREKKESFPLTVTSAQKNPTAFYLCASSANTSGRRFFGPGTRLTVL.